One sample yielded the 24 T cell receptor beta chains listed below, sequenced in a study of blood T cell repertoires in COVID-19. Some clones are missing from TCRdb's copy, which holds only in-frame ones; the method was immunoSEQ multiplex PCR. The profile shows roughly 290,000 clones, approximately 83% of them singletons. Sequences were obtained from peripheral blood. The source is a woman in her twenties or thirties who had recovered from COVID-19.

The chain uses TRBV5-5 and TRBJ1-3; D unresolved. V was cut by 0 bases and J by 2 bases, with 6 bases left in between. Germline V lookup: CDR1 SGHKS, CDR2 YYEKEE (reference sequence). The CDR3 spans 14 residues. In nucleotides, the CDR3 is TGTGCCAGCAGCTTGGGAACGGCTGGAAACACCATATATTTT. The encoded protein is CASSLGTAGNTIYF.

The chain couples TRBV5-4 to TRBJ2-2; 10 nucleotides align to TRBD1. The V gene's germline CDR1 is SGHNT and CDR2 YYREEE (reference sequence). The CDR3 has 15 amino acids. V lost 4 bases, J lost 6 bases, and 6 bases stayed unmatched. The CDR3 spells CASSLLGTGAGELFF. CDR3 DNA: TGTGCCAGCAGCCTACTGGGGACAGGGGCCGGGGAGCTGTTTTTT.

The chain recombines TRBV7-8 with TRBJ1-2, with D unresolved. This CDR3 is built from 15 residues. Between the trimmed V and J ends, which lost 5 bases and 5 bases, there was a span of 18 bases. Germline lookup yields CDR1 SGHVS and CDR2 FQNEAQ. The CDR3 DNA follows: TGTGCCAGCAGCCCGGTGGTGGAGGATCTATATGGCTACACCTTC. Protein product: CASSPVVEDLYGYTF. The full variable domain, completed using reference TRBV7-8 and TRBJ1-2, is GAGVSQSPRYKVAKRGQDVALRCDPISGHVSLFWYQQALGQGPEFLTYFQNEAQLDKSGLPSDRFFAERPEGSVSTLKIQRTQQEDSAVYLCASSPVVEDLYGYTFGSGTRLTVV.

This rearrangement joins TRBV6-5 to TRBJ2-5, with TRBD1 identical over 8 bases. After removal of 6 bases from V and 2 bases from J, the junction contained 8 bases not matched to a gene. The germline V gene encodes CDR1 MNHEY and CDR2 SVGAGI. The CDR3 extends over 15 amino acids. The CDR3 bases are TGTGCCAGCAGGGGGGGACAGGCAGGTCAAGAGACCCAGTACTTC. Translation gives CASRGGQAGQETQYF.

The chain recombines TRBV5-1 with TRBJ2-1, with 10 nucleotides matching TRBD2. Germline V gene sequence: CDR1 SGHRS, CDR2 YFSETQ. CDR3 length: 15 amino acids. Unmatched junction bases numbered 6, after V lost 5 bases and J lost 4 bases. CDR3 bases: TGCGCCAGCAGTTTCGGGACTAGCGCATACAATGAGCAGTTCTTC. It codes for CASSFGTSAYNEQFF.

A word on this clone: Other DNA sequences of this sample code for an identical CDR3. This CDR3 is CASSLSLGSPLHF. CDR3 sequence (DNA): TGTGCCAGCAGTTTGTCTCTCGGTTCACCCCTCCACTTT. The V gene is TRBV12-3 or TRBV12-4, the J gene TRBJ1-6; no reliable D call. V gave up 3 bases and J gave up 9 bases, with 9 bases separating them. The CDR3 runs to 13 residues.

This chain uses TRBV3-1 (or the pseudogene TRBV3-2) with TRBJ2-2; a possible D gene is TRBD2 (5 bases). The CDR3 loop spans 11 amino acids. V was trimmed by 6 bases and J by 6 bases, leaving 5 bases between them. Germline lookup yields CDR1 LGHDT and CDR2 YNNKEL (reference sequence). The CDR3 DNA follows: TGTGCCAGCAGGAGGGCCGGGGAGCTGTTTTTT. It encodes CASRRAGELFF.

The V gene is TRBV19, the J gene TRBJ1-2; possibly TRBD1 for D (5 bases). Trimming cost V 5 bases and J 8 bases, with 24 bases left between them. CDR3 size: 16 residues. CDR1 is LNHDA, CDR2 SQIVND, per germline (reference sequence). In DNA, the CDR3 is TGTGCCAGTAGTGCCGGAGATGGCGATTGGCGGGGCGGCTACACCTTC. It specifies CASSAGDGDWRGGYTF.

Comments on this clone: The same CDR3 can be traced to other DNA sequences in this sample. The CDR3 spells CASSLGQNTEAFF. The CDR3 DNA reads as TGTGCCAGCAGTCTCGGACAGAACACTGAAGCTTTCTTT. V is TRBV12-3 or TRBV12-4 and J is TRBJ1-1; maybe TRBD1 (5 bases). This CDR3 has 13 amino acids. Trimming pared 5 bases from V and 1 base from J, leaving 8 bases between.

The V call is TRBV15, the J call TRBJ1-5; D call uncertain. Germline V gene sequence: CDR1 LNHNV, CDR2 YYDKDF (reference sequence). Trimming removed 0 bases at V and 3 bases at J, with 3 bases between. The CDR3 spans 13 residues. The CDR3 spells CATSRDHNQPQHF. CDR3 DNA sequence: TGTGCCACCAGCAGAGATCACAATCAGCCCCAGCATTTT.

The chain combines TRBV5-4 with TRBJ1-6; no definite D call. Germline CDR1 reads SGHNT; CDR2 reads YYREEE (reference sequence). V dropped 0 bases and J dropped 8 bases, with 18 bases sitting between them. There are 17 residues in the CDR3. Here the CDR3 reads CASSLGPPRDSDSPLHF. The CDR3 DNA follows: TGTGCCAGCAGCTTGGGACCGCCCCGGGATAGCGATTCACCCCTCCACTTT. The full variable domain, completed using reference TRBV5-4 and TRBJ1-6, is ETGVTQSPTHLIKTRGQQVTLRCSSQSGHNTVSWYQQALGQGPQFIFQYYREEENGRGNFPPRFSGLQFPNYSSELNVNALELDDSALYLCASSLGPPRDSDSPLHFGNGTRLTVT.

V and J are TRBV10-3 and TRBJ2-3; 7 bases agree with TRBD1. V lost 6 bases, J lost 0 bases, and 3 bases stayed unmatched. CDR3 size: 14 residues. Looked up from germline, CDR1 is ENHRY and CDR2 is SYGVKD. In DNA, the CDR3 is TGTGCCATCAGCGACAGGGCGAGCACAGATACGCAGTATTTT. This encodes CAISDRASTDTQYF.

The chain links TRBV5-4 to TRBJ2-1, with 8 positions matching TRBD1. This CDR3 is built from 15 residues. Germline V gene data show CDR1 as SGHNT and CDR2 as YYREEE (reference sequence). The V gene end was trimmed by 0 bases and the J gene end by 8 bases; junction bases not matched to a gene: 7. The DNA of the CDR3 is TGTGCCAGCAGCTTGGGAGACAGGGGAGGCCATGAGCAGTTCTTC. Translating it yields CASSLGDRGGHEQFF.

The chain joins TRBV3-1 (or the pseudogene TRBV3-2) to TRBJ2-2; D gene ambiguous. Looked up from germline, CDR1 is LGHDT and CDR2 is YNNKEL (reference sequence). The V and J ends lost 1 base and 6 bases respectively, with 6 bases between them. This CDR3 comprises 13 residues. CDR3 in DNA: TGTGCCAGCAGCCAAGTAAGCTCCGGGGAGCTGTTTTTT. It yields the protein CASSQVSSGELFF.

The V call is TRBV30, the J call TRBJ1-1; D gene ambiguous. Germline V gives CDR1 GTSNPN, CDR2 SVGIG (reference sequence). Trimming left V 3 bases short and J 2 bases short, with 10 bases between. The length of the CDR3 is 13 residues. Written as DNA, the CDR3 is TGTGCCTGGAGGCCCAGCGAAAACACTGAAGCTTTCTTT. Its protein product is CAWRPSENTEAFF.

This chain links TRBV20-1 with TRBJ1-4; tentative D call: TRBD1 (5 bases). V was clipped by 3 bases and J by 7 bases, with 18 bases between them. CDR3 size: 15 residues. CDR1 and CDR2 from the germline V gene are DFQATT and SNEGSKA (reference sequence). The chain's CDR3 is CSASPVGGEPEKLFF. The CDR3 DNA reads TGCAGTGCTAGTCCCGTGGGGGGGGAGCCTGAAAAACTGTTTTTT.

This chain connects TRBV6-6 to TRBJ2-7, with 8 bases identical to TRBD1. V dropped 1 base and J dropped 5; count of bases not matched to a gene: 7. Germline V gene data show CDR1 as MNHNY and CDR2 as SVGAGI (reference sequence). The CDR3 is 15 residues long. The CDR3 DNA reads TGTGCCAGCAGTTACTTCTCGGACAGGGCAGACGAGCAGTACTTC. Translated: CASSYFSDRADEQYF.

This rearrangement joins TRBV25-1 to TRBJ2-7; D might be TRBD1 (6 bases). This CDR3 is built from 12 residues. The germline V gene has CDR1 MGHDK and CDR2 SYGVNS. V was clipped by 6 bases and J by 3 bases, with 9 bases between them. The CDR3 sequence is CASRQGLYEQYF. The CDR3 nucleotides are TGTGCCAGCAGACAGGGTCTCTACGAGCAGTACTTC.

V is TRBV19 and J is TRBJ2-5; D might be TRBD1 (7 bases). Germline values: CDR1 LNHDA, CDR2 SQIVND (reference sequence). V lost 5 bases and J lost 5, with 12 bases in between. The CDR3 extends over 13 amino acids. The CDR3 DNA reads as TGTGCCAGTAGTCCAGGGGGAGGCGAGACCCAGTACTTC. It yields the protein CASSPGGGETQYF.

The V and J genes are TRBV7-2 and TRBJ1-1; D uncertain. This CDR3 region has 14 residues. The V and J ends lost 5 bases and 1 base respectively, with 11 bases between them. Germline CDR1 reads SGHTA; CDR2 reads FQGNSA. The CDR3 sequence: CASSPLRGNTEAFF. CDR3 bases: TGTGCCAGCAGCCCTCTCCGGGGGAACACTGAAGCTTTCTTT. The variable domain in full, completed from reference TRBV7-2 and TRBJ1-1, reads GAGVSQSPSNKVTEKGKDVELRCDPISGHTALYWYRQSLGQGLEFLIYFQGNSAPDKSGLPSDRFSAERTGGSVSTLTIQRTQQEDSAVYLCASSPLRGNTEAFFGQGTRLTVV.

The V and J genes are TRBV28 and TRBJ1-1; TRBD1 agrees at 9 bases. Germline CDR1 is MDHEN and CDR2 is SYDVKM. V lost 1 base to trimming and J lost 2 bases; unmatched junction nucleotides: 5. This CDR3 region has 16 residues. In DNA, the CDR3 is TGTGCCAGCAGTTTATCCTGGACAGGGGCAAACACTGAAGCTTTCTTT. This translates into CASSLSWTGANTEAFF.

The rearrangement links TRBV5-1 to TRBJ2-7; TRBD2 matches 9 bases. This CDR3 contains 15 residues. Unmatched junction bases numbered 3, after V lost 0 bases and J lost 2 bases. Germline loops: CDR1 SGHRS, CDR2 YFSETQ. CDR3 sequence: CASSLGASGTYEQYF. The DNA of the CDR3 is TGCGCCAGCAGCTTGGGTGCTAGCGGGACCTACGAGCAGTACTTC.

This chain joins TRBV4-1 and TRBJ2-7; D may be TRBD2 (6 bases). The V and J ends lost 8 bases and 3 bases respectively, with 8 bases between them. The germline CDR1 and CDR2 sequences are MGHRA and YSYEKL. This CDR3 is 11 amino acids long. The CDR3 nucleotides read TGCGCCAGCGGCGGGGACTACGAGCAGTACTTC. Its translation is CASGGDYEQYF.

The chain carries TRBV5-1 and TRBJ2-5; 11 nucleotides match TRBD1. Germline trimming cut 7 bases from V and 5 bases from J; bases unmatched to any gene: 4. CDR1 is SGHRS, CDR2 YFSETQ, per germline. This CDR3 is 13 amino acids long. The CDR3, as DNA: TGCGCCAGCGGAGGACAGGGGGCTGAGACCCAGTACTTC. Protein: CASGGQGAETQYF.